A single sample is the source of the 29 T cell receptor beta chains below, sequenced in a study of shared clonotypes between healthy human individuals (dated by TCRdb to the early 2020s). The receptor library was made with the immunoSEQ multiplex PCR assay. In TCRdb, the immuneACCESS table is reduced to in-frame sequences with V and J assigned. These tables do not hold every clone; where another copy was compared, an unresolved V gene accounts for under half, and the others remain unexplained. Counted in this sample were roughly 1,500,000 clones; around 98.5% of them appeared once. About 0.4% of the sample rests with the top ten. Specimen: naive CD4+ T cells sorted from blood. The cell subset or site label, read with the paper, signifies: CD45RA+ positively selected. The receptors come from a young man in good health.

The CDR3 DNA reads as TGTGCCAGCTCACCATCGACAGGGGGCATAACCGGGGAGCTGTTTTTT. This codes for CASSPSTGGITGELFF. V and J are TRBV18 and TRBJ2-2, with 10 bases identical to TRBD1. V shed 2 bases and J 5 bases; nucleotides not matched to a gene: 5. Germline V gives CDR1 KGHSH, CDR2 LQKENI. The CDR3 runs 16 residues.

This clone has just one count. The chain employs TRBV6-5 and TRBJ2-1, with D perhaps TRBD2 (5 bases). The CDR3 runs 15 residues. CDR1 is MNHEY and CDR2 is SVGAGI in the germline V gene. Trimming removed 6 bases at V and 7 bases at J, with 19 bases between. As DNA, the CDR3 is TGTGCCAGCAGACTCCGGGAATCGACGGGTAATGAGCAGTTCTTC. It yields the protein CASRLRESTGNEQFF.

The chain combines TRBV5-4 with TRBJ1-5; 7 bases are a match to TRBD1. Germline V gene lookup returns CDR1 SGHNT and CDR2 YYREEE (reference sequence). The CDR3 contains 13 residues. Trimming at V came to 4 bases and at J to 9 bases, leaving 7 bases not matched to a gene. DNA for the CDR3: TGTGCCAGCAGCGATACAGGGGTTGGGCCCCAGCATTTT. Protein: CASSDTGVGPQHF.

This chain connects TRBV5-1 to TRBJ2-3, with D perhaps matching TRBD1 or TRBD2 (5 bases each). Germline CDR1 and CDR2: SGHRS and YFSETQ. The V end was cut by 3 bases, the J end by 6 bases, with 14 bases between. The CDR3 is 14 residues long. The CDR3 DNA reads TGCGCCAGCAGCTGGAAAGGGACGTCCGATACGCAGTATTTT. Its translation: CASSWKGTSDTQYF. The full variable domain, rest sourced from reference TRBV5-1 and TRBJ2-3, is KAGVTQTPRYLIKTRGQQVTLSCSPISGHRSVSWYQQTPGQGLQFLFEYFSETQRNKGNFPGRFSGRQFSNSRSEMNVSTLELGDSALYLCASSWKGTSDTQYFGPGTRLTVL.

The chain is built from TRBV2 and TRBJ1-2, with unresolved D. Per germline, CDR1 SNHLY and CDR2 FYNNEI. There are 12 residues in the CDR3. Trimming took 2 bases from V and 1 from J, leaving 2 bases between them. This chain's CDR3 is CASSEFNYGYTF. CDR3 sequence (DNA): TGTGCCAGCAGTGAATTTAACTATGGCTACACCTTC.

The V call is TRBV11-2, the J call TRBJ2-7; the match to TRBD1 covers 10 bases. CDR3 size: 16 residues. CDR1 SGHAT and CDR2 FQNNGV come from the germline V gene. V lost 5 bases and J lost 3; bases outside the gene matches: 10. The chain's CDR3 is CASSVELGQGLYEQYF. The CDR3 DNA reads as TGTGCCAGCAGCGTCGAACTGGGACAGGGGCTCTACGAGCAGTACTTC.

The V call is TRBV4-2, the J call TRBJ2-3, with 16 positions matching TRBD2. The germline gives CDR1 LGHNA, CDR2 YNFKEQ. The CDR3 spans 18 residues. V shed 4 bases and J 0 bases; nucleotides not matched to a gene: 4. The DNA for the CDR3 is TGTGCCAGCAGCCTCGGGACTAGCGGGAGGGCGAGCACAGATACGCAGTATTTT. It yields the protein CASSLGTSGRASTDTQYF.

CDR3 nucleotide sequence: TGTGCCAGCAGTGCCGGGTTCGGGTCCTACAATGAGCAGTTCTTC. This encodes CASSAGFGSYNEQFF. The V call is TRBV6-4, the J call TRBJ2-1; no clear D gene. From germline, CDR1 is MRHNA and CDR2 SNTAGT. This CDR3 comprises 15 residues. V was trimmed by 4 bases and J by 1 base, leaving 11 bases between them.

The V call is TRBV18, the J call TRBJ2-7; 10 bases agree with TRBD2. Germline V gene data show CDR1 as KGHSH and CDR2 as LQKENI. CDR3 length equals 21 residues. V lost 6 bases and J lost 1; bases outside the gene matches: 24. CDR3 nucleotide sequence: TGTGCCAGCTCCCCCACGCCTGGACAAACCGGGACTAGCGTTAATTCCTACGAGCAGTACTTC. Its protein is CASSPTPGQTGTSVNSYEQYF.

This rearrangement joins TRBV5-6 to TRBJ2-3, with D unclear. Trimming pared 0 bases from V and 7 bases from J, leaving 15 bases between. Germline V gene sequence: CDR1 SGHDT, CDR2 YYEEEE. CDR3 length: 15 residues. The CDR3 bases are TGTGCCAGCAGCTTGGCTGGCGCGTCCGTAAATACGCAGTATTTT. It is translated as CASSLAGASVNTQYF.

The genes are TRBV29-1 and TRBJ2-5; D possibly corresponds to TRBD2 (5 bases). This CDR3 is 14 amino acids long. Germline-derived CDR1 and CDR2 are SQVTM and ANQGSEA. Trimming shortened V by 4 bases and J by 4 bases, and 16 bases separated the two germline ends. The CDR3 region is CSVVDYSRGETQYF. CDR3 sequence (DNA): TGCAGCGTTGTTGACTACTCACGGGGAGAGACCCAGTACTTC.

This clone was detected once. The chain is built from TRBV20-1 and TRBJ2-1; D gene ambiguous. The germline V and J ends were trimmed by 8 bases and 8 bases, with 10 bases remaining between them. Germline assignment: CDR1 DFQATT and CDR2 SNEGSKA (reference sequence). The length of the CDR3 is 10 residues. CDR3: CSTLGYEQFF. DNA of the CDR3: TGCAGTACCCTCGGTTATGAGCAGTTCTTC.

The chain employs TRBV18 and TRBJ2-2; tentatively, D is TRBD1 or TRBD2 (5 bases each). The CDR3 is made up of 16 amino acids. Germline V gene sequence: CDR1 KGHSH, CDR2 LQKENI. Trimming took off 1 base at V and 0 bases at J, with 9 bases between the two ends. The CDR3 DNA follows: TGTGCCAGCTCACCACGACGGGACCCGAACACCGGGGAGCTGTTTTTT. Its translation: CASSPRRDPNTGELFF. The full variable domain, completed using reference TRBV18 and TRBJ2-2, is NAGVMQNPRHLVRRRGQEARLRCSPMKGHSHVYWYRQLPEEGLKFMVYLQKENIIDESGMPKERFSAEFPKEGPSILRIQQVVRGDSAAYFCASSPRRDPNTGELFFGEGSRLTVL.

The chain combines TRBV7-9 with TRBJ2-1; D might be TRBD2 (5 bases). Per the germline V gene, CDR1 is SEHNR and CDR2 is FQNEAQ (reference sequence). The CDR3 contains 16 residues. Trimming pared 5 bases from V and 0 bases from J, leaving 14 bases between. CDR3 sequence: CASSPQRESSYNEQFF. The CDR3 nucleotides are TGTGCCAGCAGCCCCCAAAGGGAGAGCTCCTACAATGAGCAGTTCTTC.

CDR3 sequence: CASSNRGRNTEAFF. Written as DNA, the CDR3 is TGTGCCAGTAGTAACAGGGGGCGAAACACTGAAGCTTTCTTT. V and J are TRBV19 and TRBJ1-1; TRBD1 agrees at 9 bases. V lost 4 bases to trimming and J lost 2 bases; unmatched junction nucleotides: 2. The CDR3 loop spans 14 amino acids. CDR1 and CDR2 from the germline V gene are LNHDA and SQIVND (reference sequence).

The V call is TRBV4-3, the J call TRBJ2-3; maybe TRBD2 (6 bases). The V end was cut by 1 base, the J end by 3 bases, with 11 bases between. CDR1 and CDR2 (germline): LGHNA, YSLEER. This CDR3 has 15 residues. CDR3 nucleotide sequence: TGCGCCAGCAGCCAAGCCGGGAGTGAGACAGATACGCAGTATTTT. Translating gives CASSQAGSETDTQYF.

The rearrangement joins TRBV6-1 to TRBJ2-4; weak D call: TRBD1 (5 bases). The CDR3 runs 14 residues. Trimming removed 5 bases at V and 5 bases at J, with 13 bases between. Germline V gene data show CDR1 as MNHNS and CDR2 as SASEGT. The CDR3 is CASSLFDRQNIQYF. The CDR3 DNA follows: TGTGCCAGCAGTCTCTTTGACAGACAAAACATTCAGTACTTC.

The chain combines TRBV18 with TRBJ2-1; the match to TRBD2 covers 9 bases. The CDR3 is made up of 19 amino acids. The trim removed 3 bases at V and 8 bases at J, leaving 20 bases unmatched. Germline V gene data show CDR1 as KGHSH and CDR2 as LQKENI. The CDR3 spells CASSPLWQGEGAGGDEQFF. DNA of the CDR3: TGTGCCAGCTCACCTCTTTGGCAGGGGGAAGGAGCGGGAGGAGATGAGCAGTTCTTC.

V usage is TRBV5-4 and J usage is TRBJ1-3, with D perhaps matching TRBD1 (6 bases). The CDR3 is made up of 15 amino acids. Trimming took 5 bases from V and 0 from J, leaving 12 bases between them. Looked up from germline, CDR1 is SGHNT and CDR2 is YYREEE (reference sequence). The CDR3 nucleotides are TGTGCCAGCAGTACCCAGACAGGCTCTGGAAACACCATATATTTT. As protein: CASSTQTGSGNTIYF.

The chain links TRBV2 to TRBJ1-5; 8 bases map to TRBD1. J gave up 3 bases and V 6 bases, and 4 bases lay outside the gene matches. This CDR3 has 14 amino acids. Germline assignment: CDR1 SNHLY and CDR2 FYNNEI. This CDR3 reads CASRDRVDNQPQHF. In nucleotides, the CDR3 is TGTGCCAGCAGGGACAGGGTGGACAATCAGCCCCAGCATTTT.

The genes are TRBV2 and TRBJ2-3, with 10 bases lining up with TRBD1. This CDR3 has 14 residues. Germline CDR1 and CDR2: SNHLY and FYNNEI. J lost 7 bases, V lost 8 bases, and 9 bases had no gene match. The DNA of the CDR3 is TGTGCCAGCCAGATCGGGACAGGGGTAAATACGCAGTATTTT. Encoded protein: CASQIGTGVNTQYF.

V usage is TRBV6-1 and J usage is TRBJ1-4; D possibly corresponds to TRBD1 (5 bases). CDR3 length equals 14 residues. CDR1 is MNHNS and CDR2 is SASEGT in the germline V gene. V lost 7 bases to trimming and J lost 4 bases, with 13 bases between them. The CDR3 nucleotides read TGTGCCAGCATTCCAAGGGGCTTTAATGAAAAACTGTTTTTT. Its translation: CASIPRGFNEKLFF.

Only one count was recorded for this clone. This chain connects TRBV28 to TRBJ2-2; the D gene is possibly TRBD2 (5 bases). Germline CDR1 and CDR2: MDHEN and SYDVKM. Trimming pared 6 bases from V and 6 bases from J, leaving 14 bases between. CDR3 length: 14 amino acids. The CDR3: CASRRAGTAGELFF. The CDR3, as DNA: TGTGCCAGCAGGAGGGCGGGTACAGCCGGGGAGCTGTTTTTT.

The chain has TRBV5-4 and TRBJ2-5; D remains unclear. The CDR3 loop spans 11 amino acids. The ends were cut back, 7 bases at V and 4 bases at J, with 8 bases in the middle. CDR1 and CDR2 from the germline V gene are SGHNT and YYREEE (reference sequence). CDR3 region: CASGIRETQYF. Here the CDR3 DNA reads TGTGCCAGCGGAATCCGAGAGACCCAGTACTTC.

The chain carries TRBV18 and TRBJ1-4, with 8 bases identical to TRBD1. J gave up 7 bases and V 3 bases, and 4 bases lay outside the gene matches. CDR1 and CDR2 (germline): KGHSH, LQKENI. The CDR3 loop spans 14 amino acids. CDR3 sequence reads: CASSPQGAFEKLFF. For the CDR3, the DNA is TGTGCCAGCTCACCGCAGGGGGCATTTGAAAAACTGTTTTTT.

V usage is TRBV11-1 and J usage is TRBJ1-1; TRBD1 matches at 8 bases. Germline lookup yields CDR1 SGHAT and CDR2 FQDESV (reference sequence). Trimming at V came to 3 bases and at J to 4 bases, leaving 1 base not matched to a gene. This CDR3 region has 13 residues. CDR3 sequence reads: CASSFTGGTEAFF. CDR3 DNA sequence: TGTGCCAGCAGCTTTACAGGGGGCACTGAAGCTTTCTTT.

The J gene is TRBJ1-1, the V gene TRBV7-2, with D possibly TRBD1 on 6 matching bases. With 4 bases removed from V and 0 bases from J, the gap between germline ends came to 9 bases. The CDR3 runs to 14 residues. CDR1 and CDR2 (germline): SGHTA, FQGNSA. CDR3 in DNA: TGTGCCAGCAGCTGGGGGGCTTTGAACACTGAAGCTTTCTTT. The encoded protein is CASSWGALNTEAFF. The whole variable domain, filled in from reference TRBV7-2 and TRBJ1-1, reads GAGVSQSPSNKVTEKGKDVELRCDPISGHTALYWYRQSLGQGLEFLIYFQGNSAPDKSGLPSDRFSAERTGGSVSTLTIQRTQQEDSAVYLCASSWGALNTEAFFGQGTRLTVV.

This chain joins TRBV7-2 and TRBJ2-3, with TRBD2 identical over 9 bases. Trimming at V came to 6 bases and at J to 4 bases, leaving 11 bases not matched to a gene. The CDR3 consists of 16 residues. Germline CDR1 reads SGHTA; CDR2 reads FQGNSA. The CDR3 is CASRRTSGRNPDTQYF. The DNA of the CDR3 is TGTGCCAGCAGACGTACTAGCGGGCGCAACCCAGATACGCAGTATTTT.

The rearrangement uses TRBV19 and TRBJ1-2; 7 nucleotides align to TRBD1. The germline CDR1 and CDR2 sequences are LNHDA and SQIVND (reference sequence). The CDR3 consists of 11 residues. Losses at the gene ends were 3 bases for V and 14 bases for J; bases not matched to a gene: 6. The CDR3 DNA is TGTGCCAGTAGTATCGGACAGGCGGGGACCTTC. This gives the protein CASSIGQAGTF.